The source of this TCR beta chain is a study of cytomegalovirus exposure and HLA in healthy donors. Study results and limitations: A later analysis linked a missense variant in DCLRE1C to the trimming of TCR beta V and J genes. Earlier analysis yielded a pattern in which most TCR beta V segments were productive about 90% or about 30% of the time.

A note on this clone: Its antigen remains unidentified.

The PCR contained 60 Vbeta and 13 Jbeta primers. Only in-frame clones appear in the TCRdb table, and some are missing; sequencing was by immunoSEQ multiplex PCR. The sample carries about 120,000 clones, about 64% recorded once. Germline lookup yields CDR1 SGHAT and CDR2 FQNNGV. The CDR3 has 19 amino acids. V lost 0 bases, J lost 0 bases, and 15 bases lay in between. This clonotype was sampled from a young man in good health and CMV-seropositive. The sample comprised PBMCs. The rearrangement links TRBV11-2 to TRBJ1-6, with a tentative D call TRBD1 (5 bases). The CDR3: CASSLDSGSGFSYNSPLHF. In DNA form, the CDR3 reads TGTGCCAGCAGCTTAGATTCTGGGTCAGGGTTCTCCTATAATTCACCCCTCCACTTT. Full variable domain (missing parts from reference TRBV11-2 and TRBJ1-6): EAGVAQSPRYKIIEKRQSVAFWCNPISGHATLYWYQQILGQGPKLLIQFQNNGVVDDSQLPKDRFSAERLKGVDSTLKIQPAKLEDSAVYLCASSLDSGSGFSYNSPLHFGNGTRLTVT.